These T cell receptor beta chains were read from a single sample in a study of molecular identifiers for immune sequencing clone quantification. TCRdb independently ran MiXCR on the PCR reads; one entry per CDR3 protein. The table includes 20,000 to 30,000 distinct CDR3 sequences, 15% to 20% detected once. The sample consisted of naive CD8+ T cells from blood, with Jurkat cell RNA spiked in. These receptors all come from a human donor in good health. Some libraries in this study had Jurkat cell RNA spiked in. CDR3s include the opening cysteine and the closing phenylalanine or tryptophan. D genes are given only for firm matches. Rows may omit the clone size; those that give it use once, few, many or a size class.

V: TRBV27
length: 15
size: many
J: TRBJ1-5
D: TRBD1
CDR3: CASSLGTGGSQPQHF
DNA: TGTGCCAGCAGTTTAGGGACAGGGGGCTCTCAGCCCCAGCATTTT

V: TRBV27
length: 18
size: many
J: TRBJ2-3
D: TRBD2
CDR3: CASSLLGTSGFDTDTQYF
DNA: TGTGCCAGCAGTTTATTGGGGACTAGCGGGTTCGACACAGATACGCAGTATTTT

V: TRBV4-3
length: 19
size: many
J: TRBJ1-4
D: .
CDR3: CASSQDPTGAYNLNEKLFF
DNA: TGCGCCAGCAGCCAAGATCCCACGGGGGCATATAATCTAAATGAAAAACTGTTTTTT

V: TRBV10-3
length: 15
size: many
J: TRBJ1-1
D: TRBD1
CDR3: CAISEKDRENTEAFF
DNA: TGTGCCATCAGTGAAAAGGACAGGGAGAACACTGAAGCTTTCTTT

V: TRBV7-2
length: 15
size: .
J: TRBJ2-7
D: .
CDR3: CASSLAQTADHEQYF
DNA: TGTGCCAGCAGCTTAGCCCAGACAGCAGACCACGAGCAGTACTTC

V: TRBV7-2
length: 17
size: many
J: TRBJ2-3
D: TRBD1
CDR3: CASSFYSGTGAADTQYF
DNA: TGTGCCAGCAGCTTTTATTCCGGGACAGGGGCGGCAGATACGCAGTATTTT

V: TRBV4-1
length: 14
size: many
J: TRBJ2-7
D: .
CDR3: CASSQERHSYEQYF
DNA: TGCGCCAGCAGCCAAGAAAGGCACTCCTACGAGCAGTACTTC

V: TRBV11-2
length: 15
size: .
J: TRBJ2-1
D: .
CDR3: CASSLDPGNYDEQFF
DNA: TGTGCCAGCAGCTTAGACCCGGGGAACTACGATGAGCAGTTCTTC

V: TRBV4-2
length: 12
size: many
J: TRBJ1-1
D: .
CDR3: CASSIGHTEAFF
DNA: TGTGCCAGCAGCATCGGACACACTGAAGCTTTCTTT

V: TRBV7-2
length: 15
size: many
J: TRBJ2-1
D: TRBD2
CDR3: CASSLLAGTYNEQFF
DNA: TGTGCCAGCAGCTTACTAGCGGGAACCTACAATGAGCAGTTCTTC

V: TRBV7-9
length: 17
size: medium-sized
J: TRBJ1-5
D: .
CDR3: CASSSPRDSLGNQPQHF
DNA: TGTGCCAGCAGCTCCCCGAGAGACAGTTTGGGCAATCAGCCCCAGCATTTT

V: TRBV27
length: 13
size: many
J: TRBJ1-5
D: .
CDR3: CASSIGGDQPQHF
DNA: TGTGCCAGCAGTATCGGGGGAGATCAGCCCCAGCATTTT

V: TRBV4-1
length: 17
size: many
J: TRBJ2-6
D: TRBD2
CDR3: CASSQVASGGGANVLTF
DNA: TGCGCCAGCAGCCAAGTGGCTAGCGGGGGTGGGGCCAACGTCCTGACTTTC

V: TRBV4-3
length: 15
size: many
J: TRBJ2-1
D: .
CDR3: CASSQAGATYNEQFF
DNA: TGCGCCAGCAGCCAAGCGGGAGCCACCTACAATGAGCAGTTCTTC